The clone carrying this T cell receptor (beta chain) turned up a few times. The antigen is unknown. The record originates from a study of cytomegalovirus exposure and HLA in healthy donors. The PCR contained 60 Vbeta and 13 Jbeta primers. Per the study methods: The authors later counted 65 million to 80 million unique TCR beta chains, 9 million to 14 million of them shared. Assay used: immunoSEQ multiplex PCR; TCRdb lists only in-frame clones, some missing. V and J calls and clone size are as listed in that table; D and trimming were resolved from the DNA. The data contain 65,000 to 90,000 clones, 73% of them seen just once; the ten biggest clones take up 15% to 20%. The CDR3 spans 12 residues. Germline-derived CDR1 and CDR2 are SQVTM and ANQGSEA. The J segment lost 6 bases and the V segment lost 6 bases, leaving 5 bases of the junction unmatched. Overall study results and limits: Later analysis associated a missense DCLRE1C variant with TCR beta V- and J-gene trimming.

The gene calls are TRBV29-1 and TRBJ1-2; 9 nucleotides agree with TRBD1. Source material: PBMCs. The sequence came from a middle-aged woman in good health and CMV-seropositive. The CDR3 protein is CSVTGQGNGYTF. CDR3 in DNA: TGCAGCGTGACGGGACAGGGTAATGGCTACACCTTC.